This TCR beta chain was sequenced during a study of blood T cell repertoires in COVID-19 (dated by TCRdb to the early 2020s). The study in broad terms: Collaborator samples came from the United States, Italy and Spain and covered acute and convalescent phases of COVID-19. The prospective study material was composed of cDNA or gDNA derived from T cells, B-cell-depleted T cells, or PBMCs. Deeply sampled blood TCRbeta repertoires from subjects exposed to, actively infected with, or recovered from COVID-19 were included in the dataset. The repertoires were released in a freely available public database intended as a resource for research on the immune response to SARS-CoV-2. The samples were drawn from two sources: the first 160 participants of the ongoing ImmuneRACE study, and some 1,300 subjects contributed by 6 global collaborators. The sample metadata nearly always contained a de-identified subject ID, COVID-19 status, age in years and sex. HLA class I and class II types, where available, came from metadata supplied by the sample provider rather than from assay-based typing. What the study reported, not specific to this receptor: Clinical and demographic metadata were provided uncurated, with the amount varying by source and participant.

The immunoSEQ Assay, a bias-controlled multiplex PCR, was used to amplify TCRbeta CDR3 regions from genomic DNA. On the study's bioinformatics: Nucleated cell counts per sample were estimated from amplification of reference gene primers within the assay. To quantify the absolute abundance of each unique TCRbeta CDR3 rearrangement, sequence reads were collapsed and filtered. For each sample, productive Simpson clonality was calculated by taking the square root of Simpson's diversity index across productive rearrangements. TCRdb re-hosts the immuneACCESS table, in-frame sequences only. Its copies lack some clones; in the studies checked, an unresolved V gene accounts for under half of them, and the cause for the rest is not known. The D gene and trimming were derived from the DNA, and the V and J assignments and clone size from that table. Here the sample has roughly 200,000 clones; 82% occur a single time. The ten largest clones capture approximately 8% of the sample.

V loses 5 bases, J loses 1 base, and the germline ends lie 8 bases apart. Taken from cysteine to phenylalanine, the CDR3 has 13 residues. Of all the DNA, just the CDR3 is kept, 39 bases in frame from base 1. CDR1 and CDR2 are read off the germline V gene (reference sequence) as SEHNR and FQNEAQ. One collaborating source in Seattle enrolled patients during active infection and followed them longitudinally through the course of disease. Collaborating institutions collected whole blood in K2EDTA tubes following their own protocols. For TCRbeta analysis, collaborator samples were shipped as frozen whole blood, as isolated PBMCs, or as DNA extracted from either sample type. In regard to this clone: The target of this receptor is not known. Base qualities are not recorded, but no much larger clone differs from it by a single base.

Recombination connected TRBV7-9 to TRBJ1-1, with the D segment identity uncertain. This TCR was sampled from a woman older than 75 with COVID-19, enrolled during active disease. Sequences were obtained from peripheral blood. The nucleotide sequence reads TGTGCCAGCAGCCCACAAAAGAACACTGAAGCTTTCTTT. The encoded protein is CASSPQKNTEAFF.